Following are 18 T cell receptor beta chains from one sample sequenced in a study of blood T cell repertoires in COVID-19. Clones were sequenced by immunoSEQ multiplex PCR, and TCRdb holds only the in-frame ones, with some missing. The sample comprises roughly 200,000 clones, 80% to 85% of which are singletons, and about 4.5% rests with the top ten. Sample: peripheral blood. The receptor set was obtained from a man over 45 with active or convalescent COVID-19.

This clone showed up just a few times. The chain combines TRBV14 with TRBJ1-1, with D unresolved. Germline loops: CDR1 SGHDN, CDR2 FVKESK. V was trimmed by 5 bases and J by 1 base, leaving 11 bases between them. This CDR3 region has 14 residues. CDR3 nucleotide sequence: TGTGCCAGCAGCTCCCTCGTAGCGAACACTGAAGCTTTCTTT. Its translation: CASSSLVANTEAFF.

This chain joins TRBV5-5 and TRBJ1-1, with D maybe TRBD1 (6 bases). Germline V gene sequence: CDR1 SGHKS, CDR2 YYEKEE (reference sequence). V lost 1 base and J 1 base, leaving 11 bases between the germline ends. The CDR3 sequence is 15 residues long. The CDR3 is CASSLLGTQNTEAFF. The CDR3 coding sequence is TGTGCCAGCAGCTTGTTGGGGACACAGAACACTGAAGCTTTCTTT.

The chain couples TRBV2 to TRBJ1-5; the match to TRBD1 covers 11 bases. Losses at the gene ends were 7 bases for V and 6 bases for J; bases not matched to a gene: 5. Per the germline V gene, CDR1 is SNHLY and CDR2 is FYNNEI. The length of the CDR3 is 14 residues. The CDR3 DNA follows: TGTGCCAGCACGAGGACAGGGGGCGGTCAGCCCCAGCATTTT. Amino acids: CASTRTGGGQPQHF.

This clone was seen a few times. V and J are TRBV11-3 and TRBJ2-1, with 14 nucleotides matching TRBD2. Germline CDR1 is SGHNT and CDR2 is YENEEA. V lost 3 bases, J lost 5 bases, and 3 bases stayed unmatched. CDR3 size: 16 residues. The CDR3 DNA reads as TGTGCCAGCAGCTTGACTAGCGGGGGGGGTCACAATGAGCAGTTCTTC. The encoded protein is CASSLTSGGGHNEQFF. Drawing the rest from reference TRBV11-3 and TRBJ2-1, the complete variable domain is EAGVVQSPRYKIIEKKQPVAFWCNPISGHNTLYWYLQNLGQGPELLIRYENEEAVDDSQLPKDRFSAERLKGVDSTLKIQPAELGDSAVYLCASSLTSGGGHNEQFFGPGTRLTVL.

In nucleotides, the CDR3 is TGTGCCAGCAGCTTCGGGGGAAGGGTCCCCTACGAGCAGTACTTC. Residues: CASSFGGRVPYEQYF. The chain joins TRBV7-8 to TRBJ2-7; perhaps TRBD2 as D (6 bases). The CDR3 runs to 15 residues. V lost 3 bases and J lost 2, with 14 bases in between. Germline loops: CDR1 SGHVS, CDR2 FQNEAQ.

Details on this clone: As the CDR3 is not closed by the conserved phenylalanine or tryptophan, this likely results from a read error. The DNA is omitted, as the CDR3 cannot be located on it reliably, and the CDR3 follows TCRdb's listing. The chain links TRBV12-2 to TRBJ1-2; the D call TRBD1 from the table was never checked on the DNA. TRBV12-2 is described as a pseudogene. The CDR3 extends over 12 residues, inclusive of both ends. Here the CDR3 reads CASRYRTGGTGL.

The chain recombines TRBV6-4 with TRBJ2-3; TRBD2 aligns across 7 bases. Germline CDR1 and CDR2: MRHNA and SNTAGT. CDR3 size: 14 residues. V dropped 4 bases and J dropped 3; count of bases not matched to a gene: 4. This CDR3 is CASSAERGTDTQYF. In DNA, the CDR3 is TGTGCCAGCAGTGCTGAGCGGGGAACAGATACGCAGTATTTT.

This chain uses TRBV28 with TRBJ1-5, with TRBD1 as a possible D gene (6 bases). The CDR3 extends over 15 amino acids. Germline-derived CDR1 and CDR2 are MDHEN and SYDVKM. Between the trimmed V and J ends, which lost 2 bases and 6 bases, there was a span of 14 bases. The chain's CDR3 is CASSLGGRDGQPQHF. CDR3 sequence (DNA): TGTGCCAGCAGTTTAGGGGGCAGGGACGGTCAGCCCCAGCATTTT.

The chain uses TRBV7-2 and TRBJ1-4, with D tentatively TRBD1 (5 bases). Germline lookup yields CDR1 SGHTA and CDR2 FQGNSA. V was pared by 4 bases and J by 2 bases, with 11 bases between. The CDR3 consists of 15 residues. The CDR3 protein is CASSSMGRTNEKLFF. Written as DNA, the CDR3 is TGTGCCAGCAGCTCAATGGGGCGGACTAATGAAAAACTGTTTTTT. Looking up the rest from reference TRBV7-2 and TRBJ1-4 gives the full variable domain: GAGVSQSPSNKVTEKGKDVELRCDPISGHTALYWYRQSLGQGLEFLIYFQGNSAPDKSGLPSDRFSAERTGGSVSTLTIQRTQQEDSAVYLCASSSMGRTNEKLFFGSGTQLSVL.

This clone was observed a single time. This chain links TRBV5-4 with TRBJ1-2, with D perhaps TRBD1 (6 bases). The CDR3 is made up of 16 amino acids. The V end was cut by 0 bases, the J end by 7 bases, with 19 bases between. CDR1 SGHNT and CDR2 YYREEE come from the germline V gene (reference sequence). CDR3 sequence: CASSLDRESLLLGYTF. DNA of the CDR3: TGTGCCAGCAGCTTGGACAGGGAATCACTACTTCTTGGCTACACCTTC.

The genes are TRBV19 and TRBJ1-5, with TRBD1 as a possible D gene (5 bases). Trimming took off 6 bases at V and 3 bases at J, with 12 bases between the two ends. The V gene's germline CDR1 is LNHDA and CDR2 SQIVND (reference sequence). This CDR3 has 14 amino acids. The CDR3 DNA reads as TGTGCCAGTAGATCGGCAGGACACAATCAGCCCCAGCATTTT. Translated, it gives CASRSAGHNQPQHF.

The chain recombines TRBV28 with TRBJ2-7, with a possible D match to TRBD1 (6 bases). The CDR3 is made up of 15 amino acids. The V end lost 6 bases, the J end lost 2 bases, and 17 bases lay between the germline ends. In germline, CDR1 is MDHEN, CDR2 SYDVKM. Here the CDR3 DNA reads TGTGCCAGCAGCCGCTTCGGGACAAAAGCCTACGAGCAGTACTTC. It yields the protein CASSRFGTKAYEQYF.

The chain joins TRBV9 to TRBJ2-3; TRBD2 matches at 7 bases. CDR3 length equals 15 residues. The V gene's germline CDR1 is SGDLS and CDR2 YYNGEE. Unmatched junction bases numbered 7, after V lost 0 bases and J lost 6 bases. The CDR3 loop reads CASSVVSTSSDTQYF. The CDR3 DNA follows: TGTGCCAGCAGCGTAGTATCGACTAGCAGTGATACGCAGTATTTT.

This sequence joins TRBV5-1 and TRBJ1-4; the D gene is possibly TRBD1 (6 bases). V shed 0 bases and J shed 5 bases, with 11 bases lying between them. CDR1 and CDR2 from the germline V gene are SGHRS and YFSETQ. The CDR3 is 15 amino acids. CDR3 coding DNA: TGCGCCAGCAGCTTGGGCGGACAGAAGAATGAAAAACTGTTTTTT. This translates into CASSLGGQKNEKLFF.

The chain links TRBV11-3 to TRBJ2-1; 13 positions agree with TRBD2. The CDR3 totals 16 residues. With V trimmed by 1 base and J by 5 bases, 2 bases remained unmatched. Per the germline V gene, CDR1 is SGHNT and CDR2 is YENEEA. The CDR3 loop reads CASSLGLAGGHNEQFF. CDR3 sequence (DNA): TGTGCCAGCAGCTTAGGACTAGCGGGGGGCCACAATGAGCAGTTCTTC.

Here the CDR3 reads CASSQDVAGGRNSPLHF. CDR3 bases: TGTGCCAGCAGCCAAGATGTCGCGGGGGGCAGGAATTCACCCCTCCACTTT. J is TRBJ1-6 and V is TRBV14; maybe TRBD1 (6 bases). Germline lookup yields CDR1 SGHDN and CDR2 FVKESK. This CDR3 is built from 17 residues. The V and J ends lost 0 bases and 7 bases respectively, with 16 bases between them.

The V gene is TRBV27, the J gene TRBJ1-2, with 9 bases lining up with TRBD1. Germline V CDR1 and CDR2: MNHEY, SMNVEV (reference sequence). V dropped 3 bases and J dropped 5; count of bases not matched to a gene: 4. This CDR3 spans 14 amino acids. The CDR3 nucleotides read TGTGCCAGCAGTTTCTCGACAGGGGGATATGGCTACACCTTC. This translates into CASSFSTGGYGYTF.

The rearrangement joins TRBV2 to TRBJ2-7; weak D call: TRBD1 (5 bases). V lost 5 bases to trimming and J lost 4 bases, with 12 bases between them. This CDR3 comprises 13 residues. Germline values: CDR1 SNHLY, CDR2 FYNNEI. This CDR3 is CASSRVGPYEQYF. The CDR3 DNA is TGTGCCAGCAGTAGGGTGGGGCCATACGAGCAGTACTTC.